The 11 T cell receptor beta chains given below trace back to one sample, sequenced in a study of PD-1 blockade in classical Hodgkin lymphoma. Indicated time point: cycle 4 day 1 (C4D1), after less than seven weeks of nivolumab. Following autologous stem cell transplantation, relapse occurred in every patient, and exposure to brentuximab vedotin varied. The authors purified CD4+ T cells from thawed PBMCs by magnetic negative selection. Measured with immunoSEQ multiplex PCR; TCRdb has only the in-frame clones, and not every one. Of approximately 22,000 clones in the sample, approximately 67% were seen once. Sequences were derived from CD4+ T cells from blood, sampled before the fourth cycle of nivolumab. The receptors shown here come from a human donor with classical Hodgkin lymphoma.

To note about this clone: At one boundary the junction diverges from the germline segment, which might be a read error. This sequence joins TRBV7-7 and TRBJ2-3; D gene uncertain. CDR1 is SSHAT, CDR2 FNYEAQ, per germline (reference sequence). The CDR3 runs 13 residues. The CDR3 sequence: CASSFVSTDTQYF. The CDR3 nucleotides read TGTGCTAGCAGCTTTGTAAGCACAGATACGCAGTATTTT.

This chain connects TRBV5-8 to TRBJ1-6, with D maybe TRBD1 (6 bases). V lost 2 bases and J 9 bases, leaving 12 bases between the germline ends. The germline V gene encodes CDR1 SGHTS and CDR2 YDEGEE. The CDR3 runs to 14 residues. CDR3 region: CASSFGRGGSPLHF. For the CDR3, the DNA is TGTGCCAGCAGCTTCGGCAGGGGTGGTTCACCCCTCCACTTT.

V is TRBV12-5 and J is TRBJ2-2; D may be TRBD1 (6 bases). V was cut by 6 bases and J by 5 bases, with 19 bases left in between. The CDR3 extends over 16 amino acids. Germline CDR1 is LGHNT and CDR2 is FRNRAP. CDR3: CASGHPANRATGELFF. The CDR3 DNA is TGTGCTAGTGGACACCCGGCGAACAGGGCGACCGGGGAGCTGTTTTTT.

The chain couples TRBV9 to TRBJ1-2, with D maybe TRBD1 (6 bases). CDR1 and CDR2 (germline): SGDLS, YYNGEE. V lost 5 bases to trimming and J lost 7 bases, with 15 bases between them. This CDR3 is 13 amino acids long. In nucleotides, the CDR3 is TGTGCCAGCAGTCAACAACAGGGCGGTGGCTACACCTTC. Residues: CASSQQQGGGYTF.

The chain carries TRBV7-6 and TRBJ2-1; D might be TRBD2 (6 bases). The V end lost 1 base, the J end lost 5 bases, and 12 bases lay between the germline ends. Germline loops: CDR1 SGHVS, CDR2 FNYEAQ. The CDR3 has 15 residues. The CDR3 is CASSLERGFHNEQFF. CDR3 nucleotides: TGTGCCAGCAGCTTAGAACGGGGGTTCCACAATGAGCAGTTCTTC.

V and J are TRBV6-1 and TRBJ1-5; no clear D gene. Between the trimmed V and J ends, which lost 3 bases and 1 base, there was a span of 16 bases. Germline assignment: CDR1 MNHNS and CDR2 SASEGT. This CDR3 comprises 17 residues. CDR3 DNA sequence: TGTGCCAGCAGTGAGCAGACTGTCTATATGAGCAATCAGCCCCAGCATTTT. Its protein is CASSEQTVYMSNQPQHF.

This chain links TRBV4-1 with TRBJ2-3; the D gene is possibly TRBD2 (6 bases). V was shortened by 2 bases and J by 3 bases, with 12 bases between the two germline ends. The CDR3 runs 15 residues. Germline V gives CDR1 MGHRA, CDR2 YSYEKL. The CDR3 DNA sequence: TGCGCCAGCAGCCAACAGTTTGGGGGGACAGATACGCAGTATTTT. It is translated as CASSQQFGGTDTQYF.

The table lists this clone with a count of one. This chain links TRBV19 with TRBJ1-5; D is uncertain. Per the germline V gene, CDR1 is LNHDA and CDR2 is SQIVND (reference sequence). Trimming cost V 3 bases and J 4 bases, with 16 bases left between them. The CDR3 sequence is 16 residues long. CDR3 sequence (DNA): TGTGCCAGTAGTATTGTTAGGGTGGCAACAAATCAGCCCCAGCATTTT. Its translation is CASSIVRVATNQPQHF.

This chain connects TRBV10-3 to TRBJ2-2, with 9 bases lining up with TRBD1. This CDR3 contains 13 residues. Trimming removed 7 bases from V and 7 bases from J; junction bases left unmatched: 4. The germline gives CDR1 ENHRY, CDR2 SYGVKD. The CDR3 loop reads CAIKGQGSGELFF. The CDR3 region has the DNA TGTGCCATCAAGGGACAGGGTAGCGGGGAGCTGTTTTTT.

V is TRBV7-6 and J is TRBJ2-1; perhaps TRBD1 as D (5 bases). The CDR3 has 15 residues. V dropped 0 bases and J dropped 4 bases, with 10 bases sitting between them. Germline V gene lookup returns CDR1 SGHVS and CDR2 FNYEAQ. The CDR3 loop is CASSLAQGTYNEQFF. The CDR3 nucleotides read TGTGCCAGCAGCTTAGCTCAGGGAACTTACAATGAGCAGTTCTTC.

The sample holds a few counts of this clone. V gene TRBV6-5 combines with J gene TRBJ1-1; D is uncertain. CDR1 and CDR2 from the germline V gene are MNHEY and SVGAGI. V was shortened by 2 bases and J by 5 bases, with 3 bases between the two germline ends. The CDR3 is made up of 11 amino acids. The chain's CDR3 is CASSYGTEAFF. For the CDR3, the DNA is TGTGCCAGCAGTTACGGGACTGAAGCTTTCTTT.